The clone carrying this T cell receptor (beta chain) was recorded at least ten times. Its matching antigen is unknown. This record belongs to a study of response to subunit inactivated influenza vaccine. Findings and limits, study-wide: Each seasonal influenza vaccination, the authors suggested, recruits few new T cells.

TCRdb fed the RT-PCR reads into MiXCR, producing one record per CDR3 protein. Here the sample spans hundreds of thousands of distinct CDR3 sequences, roughly 8.2% being singletons. The CDR3 spans 13 residues. V was pared by 5 bases and J by 3 bases, with 11 bases between. In germline, CDR1 is SGHTA, CDR2 FQGNSA. The TCR originated in a man between 50 and 69 years old who received an inactivated influenza vaccine. The chain employs TRBV7-2 and TRBJ2-7; D gene unclear. The sequences come from PBMCs from blood, collected around 25 months after vaccination. This CDR3 reads CASSPAGLYEQYF. CDR3 nucleotide sequence: TGTGCCAGCAGCCCGGCCGGGCTCTACGAGCAGTACTTC.